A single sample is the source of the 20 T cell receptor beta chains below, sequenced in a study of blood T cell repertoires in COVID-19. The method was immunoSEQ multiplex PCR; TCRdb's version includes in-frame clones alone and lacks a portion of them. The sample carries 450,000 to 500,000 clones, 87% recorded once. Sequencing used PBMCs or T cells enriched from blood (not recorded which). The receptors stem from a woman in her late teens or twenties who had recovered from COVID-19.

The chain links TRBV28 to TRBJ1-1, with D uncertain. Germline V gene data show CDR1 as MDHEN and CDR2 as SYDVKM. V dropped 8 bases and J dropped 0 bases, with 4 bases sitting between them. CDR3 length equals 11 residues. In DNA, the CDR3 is TGTGCCAGCTACATGAACACTGAAGCTTTCTTT. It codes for CASYMNTEAFF.

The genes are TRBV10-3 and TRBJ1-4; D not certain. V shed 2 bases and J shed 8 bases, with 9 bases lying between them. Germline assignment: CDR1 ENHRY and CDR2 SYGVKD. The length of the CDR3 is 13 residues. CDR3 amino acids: CAISEPGGEKLFF. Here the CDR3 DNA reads TGTGCCATCAGTGAGCCGGGAGGGGAAAAACTGTTTTTT.

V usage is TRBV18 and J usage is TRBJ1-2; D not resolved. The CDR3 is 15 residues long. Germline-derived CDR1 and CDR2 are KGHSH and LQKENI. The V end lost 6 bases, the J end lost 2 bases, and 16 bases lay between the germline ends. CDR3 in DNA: TGTGCCAGCTCGGTCATGCAGGTCGCCAACTATGGCTACACCTTC. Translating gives CASSVMQVANYGYTF.

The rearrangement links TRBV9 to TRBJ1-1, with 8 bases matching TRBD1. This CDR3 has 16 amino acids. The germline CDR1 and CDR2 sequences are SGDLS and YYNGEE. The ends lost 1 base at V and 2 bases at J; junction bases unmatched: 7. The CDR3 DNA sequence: TGTGCCAGCAGCGTAAACCCAGGGGGCGTCAACACTGAAGCTTTCTTT. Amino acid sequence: CASSVNPGGVNTEAFF.

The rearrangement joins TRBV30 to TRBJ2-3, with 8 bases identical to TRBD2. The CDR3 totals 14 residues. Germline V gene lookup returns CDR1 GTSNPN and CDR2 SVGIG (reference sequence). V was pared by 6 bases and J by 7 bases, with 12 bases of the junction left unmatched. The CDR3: CACARGDLRNTQYF. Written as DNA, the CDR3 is TGTGCCTGTGCGCGGGGGGACCTCCGGAATACGCAGTATTTT.

CDR3 sequence (DNA): TGCGCCAGCAGATTAAAAGAGACCCAGTACTTC. Translated: CASRLKETQYF. The V call is TRBV5-1, the J call TRBJ2-5; D ambiguous. The V and J ends lost 5 bases and 3 bases respectively, with 5 bases between them. CDR1 and CDR2 (germline): SGHRS, YFSETQ. This CDR3 contains 11 residues.

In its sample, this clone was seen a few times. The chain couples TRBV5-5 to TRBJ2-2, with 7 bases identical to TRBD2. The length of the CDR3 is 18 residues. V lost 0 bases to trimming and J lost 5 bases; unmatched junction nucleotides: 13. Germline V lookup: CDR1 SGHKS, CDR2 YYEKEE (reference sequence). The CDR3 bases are TGTGCCAGCAGCTTGGGGCGTATCGGGGGGACCAGAACCGGGGAGCTGTTTTTT. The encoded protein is CASSLGRIGGTRTGELFF.

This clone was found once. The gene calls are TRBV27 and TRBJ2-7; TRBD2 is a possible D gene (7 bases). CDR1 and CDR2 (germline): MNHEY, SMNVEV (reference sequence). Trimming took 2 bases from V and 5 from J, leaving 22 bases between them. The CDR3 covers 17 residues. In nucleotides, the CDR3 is TGTGCCAGCAGTTTAACGGGTCGGGGGGCCGGGGCGCACGAGCAGTACTTC. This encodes CASSLTGRGAGAHEQYF.

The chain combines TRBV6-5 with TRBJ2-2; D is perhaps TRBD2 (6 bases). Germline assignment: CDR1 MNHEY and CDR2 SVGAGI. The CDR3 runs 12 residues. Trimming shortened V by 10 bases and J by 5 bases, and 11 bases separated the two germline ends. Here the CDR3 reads CATVGGTGELFF. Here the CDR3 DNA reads TGTGCCACGGTCGGAGGGACCGGGGAGCTGTTTTTT.

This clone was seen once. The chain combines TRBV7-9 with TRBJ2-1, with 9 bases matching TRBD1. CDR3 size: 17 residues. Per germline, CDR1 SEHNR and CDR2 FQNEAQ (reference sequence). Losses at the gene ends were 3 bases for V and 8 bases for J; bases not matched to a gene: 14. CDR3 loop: CASSLGNLRDRDDEQFF. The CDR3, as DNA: TGTGCCAGCAGCTTGGGAAACCTCCGGGACAGGGACGATGAGCAGTTCTTC.

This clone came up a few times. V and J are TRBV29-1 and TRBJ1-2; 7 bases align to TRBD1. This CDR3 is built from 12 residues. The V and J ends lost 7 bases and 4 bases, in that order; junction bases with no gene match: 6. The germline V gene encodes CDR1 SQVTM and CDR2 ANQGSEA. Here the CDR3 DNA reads TGCAGCGCCAGGGACAGCTCCTATGGCTACACCTTC. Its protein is CSARDSSYGYTF.

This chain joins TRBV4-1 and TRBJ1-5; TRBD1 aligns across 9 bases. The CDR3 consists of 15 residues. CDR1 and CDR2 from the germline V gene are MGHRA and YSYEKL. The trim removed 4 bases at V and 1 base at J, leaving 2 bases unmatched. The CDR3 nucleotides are TGCGCCAGCAGCCGCGACAGGGGGAGCAATCAGCCCCAGCATTTT. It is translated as CASSRDRGSNQPQHF.

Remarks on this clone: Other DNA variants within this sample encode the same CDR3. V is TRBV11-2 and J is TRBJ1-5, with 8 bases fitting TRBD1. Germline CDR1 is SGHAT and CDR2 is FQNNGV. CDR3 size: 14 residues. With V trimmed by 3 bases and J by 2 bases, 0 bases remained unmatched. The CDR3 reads CASSLGQGNQPQHF. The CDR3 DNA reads TGTGCCAGCAGCTTGGGACAGGGCAATCAGCCCCAGCATTTT.

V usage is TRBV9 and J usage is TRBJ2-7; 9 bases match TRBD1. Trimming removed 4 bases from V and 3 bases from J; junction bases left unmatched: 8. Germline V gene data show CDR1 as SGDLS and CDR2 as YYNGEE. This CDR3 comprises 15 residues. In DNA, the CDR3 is TGTGCCAGCAGCACACAACAGGGGGCGGGCTACGAGCAGTACTTC. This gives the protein CASSTQQGAGYEQYF.

This CDR3 is CASSPRTGYNEQFF. CDR3 DNA sequence: TGTGCCAGCAGCCCGCGTACAGGGTACAATGAGCAGTTCTTC. The chain carries TRBV7-2 and TRBJ2-1; D is perhaps TRBD1 (6 bases). V was pared by 5 bases and J by 4 bases, with 12 bases between. Per the germline V gene, CDR1 is SGHTA and CDR2 is FQGNSA. This CDR3 spans 14 amino acids.

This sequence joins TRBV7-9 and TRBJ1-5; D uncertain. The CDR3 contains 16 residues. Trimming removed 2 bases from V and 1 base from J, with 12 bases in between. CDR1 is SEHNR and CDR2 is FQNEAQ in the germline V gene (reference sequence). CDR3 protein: CASSLFDTPSNQPQHF. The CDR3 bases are TGTGCCAGCAGCTTATTTGACACCCCAAGCAATCAGCCCCAGCATTTT.

The CDR3 reads CASRPPGLSNTDTQYF. The CDR3 DNA is TGTGCCAGCAGACCCCCGGGACTATCCAACACAGATACGCAGTATTTT. The V gene is TRBV6-6, the J gene TRBJ2-3; 7 bases are shared with TRBD2. With 6 bases clipped from V and 2 bases from J, the junction kept 11 bases outside the gene matches. Germline-derived CDR1 and CDR2 are MNHNY and SVGAGI (reference sequence). The length of the CDR3 is 16 residues.

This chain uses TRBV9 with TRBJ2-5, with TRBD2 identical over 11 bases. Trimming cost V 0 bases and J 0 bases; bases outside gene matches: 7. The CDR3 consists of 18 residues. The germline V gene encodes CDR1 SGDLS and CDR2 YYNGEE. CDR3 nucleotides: TGTGCCAGCAGCGTAGGGGCGGCTAGCGGGGGGTACCAAGAGACCCAGTACTTC. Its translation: CASSVGAASGGYQETQYF.

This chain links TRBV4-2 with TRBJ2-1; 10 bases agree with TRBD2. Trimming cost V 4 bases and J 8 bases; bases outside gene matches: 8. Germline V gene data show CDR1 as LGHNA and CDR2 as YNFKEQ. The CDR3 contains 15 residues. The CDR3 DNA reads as TGTGCCAGCAGCCCGGGGGCTAGCGGGGGCTATGAGCAGTTCTTC. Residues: CASSPGASGGYEQFF.

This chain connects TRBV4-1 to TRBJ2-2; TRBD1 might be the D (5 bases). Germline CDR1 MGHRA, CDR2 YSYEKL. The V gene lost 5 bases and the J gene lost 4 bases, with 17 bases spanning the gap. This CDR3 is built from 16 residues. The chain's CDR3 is CASSMAGIVLTGELFF. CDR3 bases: TGCGCCAGCAGCATGGCAGGGATTGTCCTCACCGGGGAGCTGTTTTTT.